This T cell receptor beta chain was profiled in a study of a mutant IDH1 vaccine in newly diagnosed glioma. Background on the study: Either 4-6 weeks after radiotherapy alone or alongside temozolomide, vaccination was begun. Radiotherapy, temozolomide, or both had been given previously, and both were given to most.

The time point here: week 35, safety follow-up. Topical imiquimod was applied with each vaccine dose, which held 300 ug of mutant IDH1 20-mer peptide. This clone was counted between two and nine times. What it recognizes is unknown. Trimming removed 9 bases from V and 8 bases from J, with 16 bases in between. In germline, CDR1 is SEHNR, CDR2 FQNEAQ (reference sequence). The CDR3 runs 12 residues. Sequencing used immunoSEQ multiplex PCR; TCRdb keeps in-frame clones, though not all of them. Here the sample spans about 54,000 clones, less than 90% being singletons. Study conclusions and caveats: A vaccine-induced immune response developed in approximately 94% of the patients.

The chain employs TRBV7-9 and TRBJ1-1; weak D call: TRBD1 (6 bases). Material: PBMCs, obtained from a glioma patient whose treatment included an IDH1 peptide vaccine. The receptor's source is a woman aged 18-29 years with glioma. CDR3 residues: CASRGGTTEAFF. CDR3 DNA: TGTGCCAGTCGCGGGGGGACAACCGAAGCTTTCTTT.